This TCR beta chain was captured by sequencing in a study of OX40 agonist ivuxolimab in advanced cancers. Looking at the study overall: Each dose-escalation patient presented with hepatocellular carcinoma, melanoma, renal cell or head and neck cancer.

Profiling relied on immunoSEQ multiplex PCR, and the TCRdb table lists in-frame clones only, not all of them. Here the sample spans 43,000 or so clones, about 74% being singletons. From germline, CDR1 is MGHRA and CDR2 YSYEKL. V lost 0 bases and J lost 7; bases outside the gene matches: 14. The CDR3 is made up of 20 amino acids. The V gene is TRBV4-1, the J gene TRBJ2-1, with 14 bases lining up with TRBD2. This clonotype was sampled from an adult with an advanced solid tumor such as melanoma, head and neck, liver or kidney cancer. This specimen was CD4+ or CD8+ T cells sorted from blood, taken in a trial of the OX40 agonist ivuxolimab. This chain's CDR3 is CASSQDVGGTSGSKWNEQFF. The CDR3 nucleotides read TGCGCCAGCAGCCAAGACGTGGGAGGGACTAGCGGGAGTAAGTGGAATGAGCAGTTCTTC.